This TCR beta chain was sequenced in a study of identical twins. CDR1 and CDR2 (germline): SGHTA, FQGNSA. The CDR3 loop spans 15 amino acids. Trimming removed 5 bases from V and 1 base from J, with 14 bases in between. MiXCR, run by TCRdb on the 5' RACE reads, gives a single entry per CDR3 protein. The data contain 450,000 or so distinct CDR3 sequences, less than 20% of them singletons. The source material was naive T cells sorted from blood. The V gene is TRBV7-2, the J gene TRBJ2-5; D is uncertain. The clonotype was recovered from a middle-aged man in good health. CDR3 nucleotide sequence: TGTGCCAGCAGCCCACTCCCATATTTCCAAGAGACCCAGTACTTC. Its protein is CASSPLPYFQETQYF.